A selection of T cell receptor beta chains follows, all from one sample in a study of cytomegalovirus exposure and HLA in healthy donors. Sequencing was performed with immunoSEQ multiplex PCR; in TCRdb, only in-frame clones are kept and a portion is missing. Found here are 120,000 to 150,000 clones, nearly 85% of them singletons; the top ten hold roughly 3.4%. The material sequenced was PBMCs. Receptors were obtained from a male donor in good health and CMV-seronegative. CDR3s include the opening cysteine and the closing phenylalanine or tryptophan. The order of the fields is J gene, V gene, CDR3 protein.

j_gene: TRBJ2-2
v_gene: TRBV5-1
CDR3aa: CASSLGGVTGELFF

j_gene: TRBJ2-7
v_gene: TRBV28
CDR3aa: CASSTGGLRANEQYF

j_gene: TRBJ2-7
v_gene: TRBV11-3
CDR3aa: CASSPTYTTTTYEQYF

j_gene: TRBJ2-7
v_gene: TRBV5-1
CDR3aa: CASSSIGQDYEQYF

j_gene: TRBJ1-1
v_gene: TRBV6-5
CDR3aa: CASSRTMSAEAFF

j_gene: TRBJ2-3
v_gene: TRBV7-1
CDR3aa: CASRSITRGREDLAGMGGTDTQYF

j_gene: TRBJ2-3
v_gene: TRBV6-5
CDR3aa: CASSYSRGTSTDTQYF

j_gene: TRBJ1-3
v_gene: TRBV5-4
CDR3aa: CASSLGSLAGNTIYF

j_gene: TRBJ1-1
v_gene: TRBV5-4
CDR3aa: CASSSGTGNTEAFF

j_gene: TRBJ1-1
v_gene: TRBV5-5
CDR3aa: CASLRQGGNTEAFF

j_gene: TRBJ2-2
v_gene: TRBV6-5
CDR3aa: CASSYLGATGELFF

j_gene: TRBJ2-5
v_gene: TRBV4-1
CDR3aa: CASSPGTGWETQYF

j_gene: TRBJ2-7
v_gene: TRBV4-1
CDR3aa: CASSPWDRGYEQYF

j_gene: TRBJ1-1
v_gene: TRBV18
CDR3aa: CASSPNKARGSTEAFF

j_gene: TRBJ2-1
v_gene: TRBV9
CDR3aa: CASSEMDRLNSSYNEQFF

j_gene: TRBJ2-7
v_gene: TRBV28
CDR3aa: CASSYGGVYEQYF

j_gene: TRBJ2-7
v_gene: TRBV27
CDR3aa: CASSQGTGGGTTYF

j_gene: TRBJ2-2
v_gene: TRBV7-9
CDR3aa: CASSLGRRLAGGSTGELFF

j_gene: TRBJ1-4
v_gene: TRBV5-4
CDR3aa: CASSLLGQGVEKLFF

j_gene: TRBJ2-7
v_gene: TRBV7-3
CDR3aa: CASSLGGGGYEQYF

j_gene: .
v_gene: TRBV28
CDR3aa: CASSLSLAGLTYEQYF

j_gene: TRBJ2-2
v_gene: TRBV9
CDR3aa: CASSDDRGQNTGELFF

j_gene: TRBJ2-1
v_gene: TRBV7-3
CDR3aa: CASSLGGSEQFF

j_gene: TRBJ2-7
v_gene: TRBV27
CDR3aa: CASRLTPGGPYEQYF

j_gene: TRBJ2-1
v_gene: TRBV7-3
CDR3aa: CASSLSGRGNEQFF

j_gene: TRBJ1-2
v_gene: TRBV9
CDR3aa: CASSAGTVANYGYTF

j_gene: TRBJ2-5
v_gene: TRBV6-1
CDR3aa: CASTSGGTEQYF

j_gene: TRBJ1-2
v_gene: TRBV5-4
CDR3aa: CASSPTGTGPSYGYTF

j_gene: TRBJ1-1
v_gene: TRBV18
CDR3aa: CASSHMTGHLNTEAFF

j_gene: TRBJ2-1
v_gene: TRBV9
CDR3aa: CASSVLAGVFNEQFF

j_gene: TRBJ2-3
v_gene: TRBV5-6
CDR3aa: CASRVTISTDTQYF

j_gene: TRBJ2-3
v_gene: TRBV27
CDR3aa: CASSYVSRSGTQYF

j_gene: TRBJ2-7
v_gene: TRBV18
CDR3aa: CASSRGFGYEQYF

j_gene: TRBJ1-1
v_gene: TRBV21-1
CDR3aa: CASSQGGTEAFF

j_gene: TRBJ2-3
v_gene: TRBV2
CDR3aa: CASSRTSGLRSTDTQYF

j_gene: TRBJ1-1
v_gene: TRBV7-2
CDR3aa: CASSLGGDSAFF

j_gene: TRBJ2-1
v_gene: TRBV7-2
CDR3aa: CASSSGLAGIISKEQFF

j_gene: TRBJ2-1
v_gene: TRBV5-4
CDR3aa: CATGLAGVNEQFF

j_gene: TRBJ2-3
v_gene: TRBV6-1
CDR3aa: CASTVSDTQYF

j_gene: TRBJ1-2
v_gene: TRBV29-1
CDR3aa: CSVVTGRPYGYTF

j_gene: TRBJ2-3
v_gene: TRBV5-1
CDR3aa: CASSLNALLANTQYF

j_gene: TRBJ1-6
v_gene: TRBV6-6
CDR3aa: CASSYSWQGQSPLHF

j_gene: TRBJ1-2
v_gene: TRBV9
CDR3aa: CASTYGYTF

j_gene: TRBJ1-1
v_gene: TRBV28
CDR3aa: CASSFVPGRGYEAFF

j_gene: TRBJ2-1
v_gene: TRBV11-2
CDR3aa: CASSSGKVAGAYNEQFF

j_gene: TRBJ1-1
v_gene: TRBV5-4
CDR3aa: CASSPTGPNTEAFF

j_gene: TRBJ2-7
v_gene: TRBV28
CDR3aa: CASSLNPLGDDYEQYF